This T cell receptor (beta chain) was sequenced during a study of T cells in Graves' hyperthyroidism and ophthalmopathy. Findings and limits, study-wide: Median prediction lead before ophthalmopathy onset was 6 to 8 months with the model. The blood repertoire included most of the expanded thyroid clonotypes above 0.001.

RNA transcripts gave rise to amplified TCR beta CDR3 regions. An initial round of RT-PCR targeting the TCR CDR3 relied on the HTBI primer set. Using its own MiXCR run on the multiplex PCR reads, TCRdb lists one record per CDR3 protein. The repertoire has a few hundred thousand distinct CDR3 sequences, approximately 14% of them found once; the top ten carry 30% to 40%. Pregnant or lactating patients were excluded, as were those with uncontrolled infection or other autoimmune disease. A word on this clonotype: Antigen: not known.

The TCR sequence derives from a woman between 40 and 50 years old with Graves' ophthalmopathy. The sample taken for sequencing was blood.

CDR3 region: CSAKRERASIEQFF. The CDR3 nucleotides read TGCAGTGCTAAACGTGAGCGGGCTAGCATTGAGCAGTTCTTC. This chain links TRBV20-1 with TRBJ2-1; D may be TRBD2 (6 bases). The germline V gene encodes CDR1 DFQATT and CDR2 SNEGSKA (reference sequence). The CDR3 runs to 14 residues. The V end lost 4 bases, the J end lost 9 bases, and 19 bases lay between the germline ends.